The clone carrying this T cell receptor beta chain was recorded many times. Its specificity is not known. Given a much more abundant clone one base away, this may be a read error. Unique molecular identifier tags were affixed to discrete cDNA molecules. TCRdb reanalysed the 5' RACE reads using MiXCR and keeps one entry per CDR3 protein. The profile shows about 29,000 distinct CDR3 sequences, approximately 5.4% of them singletons. This specimen belongs to a study of early T cells in non-severe SARS-CoV-2 infection. For the study at large: RNA in bulk from unsorted whole blood was sequenced, and chains were unpaired.

CDR3 length equals 18 residues. The ends were cut back, 0 bases at V and 2 bases at J, with 17 bases in the middle. Germline V lookup: CDR1 MNHNY, CDR2 SVGAGI (reference sequence). Regarding the study as a whole: Clonotype matching in VDJdb favored anti-spike CD8 responses and did not capture private and CD4 specificities.

This sequence joins TRBV6-6 and TRBJ1-5, with D possibly matching TRBD1 (5 bases). Material: whole blood. The clonotype was recovered from an adult who was a healthcare worker with PCR-confirmed SARS-CoV-2 infection or an uninfected control (not recorded which). The CDR3 spells CASSYSNWGKDGNQPQHF. The CDR3 bases are TGTGCCAGCAGTTACTCCAATTGGGGGAAGGATGGCAATCAGCCCCAGCATTTT.